Only one count was recorded for the clone carrying this TCR beta chain. Its antigen is currently unknown. Germline and junction disagree at one end, which may indicate a read error. The data stem from a study of shared clonotypes between healthy human individuals. The data were produced by immunoSEQ multiplex PCR, yet TCRdb's version contains in-frame clones alone and is incomplete. The profile shows approximately 2.1 million clones, 85% to 95% of them singletons. Study findings and constraints: Naive CD4 clonotype sharing across several donors was approximately 5.2%.

This CDR3 contains 14 residues. The germline CDR1 and CDR2 sequences are SNHLY and FYNNEI. Donation came from healthy HIV-negative adults that had no recent acute infections or vaccinations. This TCR was recovered from a young man in good health. Some clones in this sample may be carry-over from other donors' samples. The chain has TRBV2 and TRBJ1-4, with 7 bases lining up with TRBD1. Sequenced: naive CD4+ T cells from PBMCs. Subset given: CD45RA+ positively selected. CDR3: CASQRGAAPLTGSF. In DNA, the CDR3 is TGTGCCAGCCAGCGAGGCGCGGCTCCATTGACAGGGAGTTTT.